A selection of T cell receptor beta chains follows, all from one sample in a study of cytomegalovirus exposure and HLA in healthy donors. The table came from immunoSEQ multiplex PCR; TCRdb's copy has only in-frame clones and leaves some out. The sample has about 70,000 clones, less than 65% seen once. Sample: PBMCs. The source is a man aged 25 to 40 in good health and CMV-seronegative. CDR3s include the opening cysteine and the closing phenylalanine or tryptophan.

j_gene,v_gene,CDR3aa
TRBJ2-2,TRBV2,CASRALGNTGELFF
TRBJ2-1,TRBV5-1,CASSPGTAPYNEQFF
TRBJ1-2,TRBV2,CASNNPGQGRTRYGYTF
TRBJ1-1,TRBV7-7,CASSSTENTEAFF
TRBJ2-1,TRBV4-2,CASSQDWGDNKYNEQFF
TRBJ2-7,TRBV6-6,CASSPTGGIRSYEQYF
TRBJ1-5,TRBV5-1,CASSSTGNSNQPQHF
TRBJ2-1,TRBV6-5,CASSSRPRLFQFF
TRBJ1-2,TRBV5-6,CASSSGGQSYGYTF
TRBJ1-1,TRBV5-8,CASSVRGRAFF
TRBJ1-1,TRBV7-9,CASSFQPTQKDTEAFF
TRBJ2-7,TRBV19,CASSPEVTGTSGGTYEQYF
TRBJ2-5,TRBV5-1,CASSRDRGGDQETQYF
TRBJ1-2,TRBV11-2,CASSLQQGVGGYTF
TRBJ1-2,TRBV19,CASTWTGIYGYTF
TRBJ2-5,TRBV7-2,CASSFQAGGLGIQETQYF
TRBJ1-2,TRBV11-2,CASSLEGSGYTF
TRBJ2-3,TRBV5-1,CASSLKLGQGPDTQYF
TRBJ2-2,TRBV6-5,CASNRGTLAGELFF
TRBJ2-7,TRBV19,CASSEAGTGFYEQYF
TRBJ1-5,TRBV7-9,CASSQDGQQPQHF
TRBJ2-3,TRBV13,CASSLAASGGEKDTQYF
TRBJ2-7,TRBV7-9,CASSSAGRSYEQYF
TRBJ2-3,TRBV30,CAWTHGLAGSTDTQYF
TRBJ1-6,TRBV18,CASSPTGQELGSPLHF
TRBJ2-3,TRBV1,CTSSQDGVTSGGRDTQYF
TRBJ2-2,TRBV18,CASSPRQATGELFF
TRBJ1-4,TRBV16,CASSQSTRYDEKLFF
TRBJ2-5,TRBV7-9,CASSLAQGRGQETQYF